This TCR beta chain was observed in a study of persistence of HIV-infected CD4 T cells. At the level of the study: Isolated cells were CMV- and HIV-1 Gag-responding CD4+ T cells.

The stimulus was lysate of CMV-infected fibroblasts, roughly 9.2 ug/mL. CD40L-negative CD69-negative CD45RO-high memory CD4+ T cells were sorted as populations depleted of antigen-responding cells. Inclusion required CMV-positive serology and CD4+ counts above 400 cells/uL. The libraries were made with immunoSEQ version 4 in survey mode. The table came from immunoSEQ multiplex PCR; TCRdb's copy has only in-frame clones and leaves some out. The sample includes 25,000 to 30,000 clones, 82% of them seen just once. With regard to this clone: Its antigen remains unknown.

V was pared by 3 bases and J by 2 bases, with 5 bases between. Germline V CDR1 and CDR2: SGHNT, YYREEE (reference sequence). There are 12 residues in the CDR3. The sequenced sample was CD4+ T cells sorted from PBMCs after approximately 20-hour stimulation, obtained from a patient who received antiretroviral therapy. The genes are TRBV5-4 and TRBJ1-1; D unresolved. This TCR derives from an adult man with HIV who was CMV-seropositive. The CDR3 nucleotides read TGTGCCAGCAGCTCAGGTAACACTGAAGCTTTCTTT. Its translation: CASSSGNTEAFF.